The 18 T cell receptor beta chains below were found in one sample sequenced in a study of T-cell reconstitution after alpha-beta-depleted transplantation in children (TCRdb year 2016). Sample treatment or condition, as interpreted from the label and publication: allogeneic hematopoietic cell transplantation with graft depleted of TCRalphabeta T cells and CD19 B cells. To prepare the library, PCR was applied. Sequencing took place on an Illumina HiSeq 2500. TCR library preparation used molecular barcoding, with unique molecular identifiers applied to normalize quantification of the TCRbeta repertoire. TCRdb reran the public reads through fastp at Q25 and MiXCR, keeping productive beta chains. Rows are combined by CDR3 protein, so each entry shows the most common genes and DNA. A total of about 980,000 distinct CDR3 sequences appear in this sample, 25% to 30% of them only once. Roughly 28% of the sample is taken by the ten largest.

Sequencing was performed on PBMCs, mostly from graft donor cells, taken 360 days after TCRalphabeta/CD19-depleted stem cell transplant. All receptors come from a boy less than two years old who had a stem cell transplant for SCID, so the T cells may come from the graft donor.

This clonotype appeared a few times. This chain joins TRBV28 and TRBJ2-7; 10 nucleotides align to TRBD1. The germline V gene encodes CDR1 MDHEN and CDR2 SYDVKM. The CDR3 has 18 residues. Losses at the gene ends were 10 bases for V and 3 bases for J; bases not matched to a gene: 21. This CDR3 reads CATRGFRTGGRRDYEQYF. CDR3 DNA: TGTGCCACCCGAGGGTTTCGGACAGGGGGGCGGAGGGACTACGAGCAGTACTTC.

V gene TRBV7-9 combines with J gene TRBJ2-7; perhaps TRBD1 as D (5 bases). The germline CDR1 and CDR2 sequences are SEHNR and FQNEAQ (reference sequence). V was pared by 6 bases and J by 0 bases, with 15 bases between. The CDR3 is 15 residues long. CDR3 in DNA: TGTGCCAGCAGTGACGCTGGGGCTAGCTCCTACGAGCAGTACTTC. Residues: CASSDAGASSYEQYF.

This clonotype was counted only a few times. The rearrangement uses TRBV5-1 and TRBJ2-3, with 10 bases identical to TRBD2. The CDR3 spans 15 residues. V shed 5 bases and J 6 bases; nucleotides not matched to a gene: 9. Looked up from germline, CDR1 is SGHRS and CDR2 is YFSETQ. CDR3 protein: CASRSSGGQGDTQYF. The CDR3 DNA is TGCGCCAGCAGGTCTAGCGGGGGCCAGGGGGATACGCAGTATTTT.

Here the CDR3 reads CASSTAGAPNTEAFF. The DNA for the CDR3 is TGCGCCAGCAGCACTGCAGGGGCCCCGAACACTGAAGCTTTCTTT. The chain uses TRBV5-1 and TRBJ1-1; a weak D match, TRBD1 (6 bases). In germline, CDR1 is SGHRS, CDR2 YFSETQ. Trimming removed 4 bases at V and 1 base at J, with 14 bases between. The CDR3 has 15 amino acids.

This clonotype was observed a handful of times. The chain uses TRBV6-5 and TRBJ2-7; D remains ambiguous. In germline, CDR1 is MNHEY, CDR2 SVGAGI. The CDR3 spans 15 residues. V lost 2 bases, J lost 2 bases, and 13 bases lay in between. The CDR3 DNA reads TGTGCCAGCAGTTACAGGGCCAGCCTCGCCTACGAGCAGTACTTC. Translation: CASSYRASLAYEQYF.

This clonotype has only a few counts. This chain connects TRBV12-3 or TRBV12-4 to TRBJ1-2, with TRBD1 identical over 9 bases. J gave up 4 bases and V 4 bases, and 4 bases lay outside the gene matches. CDR3 length: 14 residues. CDR3 residues: CASSWGQGIYGYTF. CDR3 bases: TGTGCCAGCAGTTGGGGACAGGGCATCTATGGCTACACCTTC.

The rearrangement uses TRBV10-3 and TRBJ2-3, with D perhaps TRBD1 or TRBD2 (6 bases each). The CDR3 runs to 16 residues. The germline CDR1 and CDR2 sequences are ENHRY and SYGVKD. V gave up 7 bases and J gave up 1 base, with 18 bases separating them. The CDR3 coding sequence is TGTGCCATCAAGCCAATGGGGGGCCTCGGCACAGATACGCAGTATTTT. It yields the protein CAIKPMGGLGTDTQYF.

The chain carries TRBV6-1 and TRBJ1-6; 7 nucleotides agree with TRBD1. Germline trimming cut 5 bases from V and 9 bases from J; bases unmatched to any gene: 16. The CDR3 spans 17 residues. Looked up from germline, CDR1 is MNHNS and CDR2 is SASEGT. As DNA, the CDR3 is TGTGCCAGCAGTCAAGGTGGGGGCAGGGGGTTTAGTTCACCCCTCCACTTT. Its translation is CASSQGGGRGFSSPLHF.

This clonotype was counted a few times. J is TRBJ1-3 and V is TRBV3-1; no clear D gene. This CDR3 contains 15 residues. The V gene lost 0 bases and the J gene lost 1 base, with 7 bases spanning the gap. Germline loops: CDR1 LGHDT, CDR2 YNNKEL (reference sequence). DNA for the CDR3: TGTGCCAGCAGCCAAGATGTGACATCTGGAAACACCATATATTTT. Its protein is CASSQDVTSGNTIYF.

This clonotype was observed a handful of times. The V gene is TRBV7-3, the J gene TRBJ2-1; 7 bases align to TRBD1. The CDR3 consists of 15 residues. V shed 5 bases and J 12 bases; nucleotides not matched to a gene: 16. Germline V gene lookup returns CDR1 SGHTA and CDR2 FQGTGA. CDR3 sequence (DNA): TGTGCCAGCAGCCCTGACCGACAGGGCCCCAATCGGCAGTTCTTC. Amino acid sequence: CASSPDRQGPNRQFF.

This sequence joins TRBV12-1 and TRBJ1-5; the D call TRBD1 from the table was never checked on the DNA. TRBV12-1 is described as a pseudogene. The CDR3 has 16 residues. In DNA form, the CDR3 reads TGTGCCAGCAGGGGACAGGGGCGCGAGGTGGATCAGCCCCAGCATTTT. As protein: CASRGQGREVDQPQHF.

The chain is built from TRBV9 and TRBJ1-1, with 9 bases that match TRBD1. The germline CDR1 and CDR2 sequences are SGDLS and YYNGEE. After removal of 3 bases from V and 7 bases from J, the junction contained 13 bases not matched to a gene. The CDR3 covers 16 residues. In DNA, the CDR3 is TGTGCCAGCAGCGCAACGACAGGGGGAAAGAAGGGTGAAGCTTTCTTT. This translates into CASSATTGGKKGEAFF. The full variable domain, rest sourced from reference TRBV9 and TRBJ1-1, is DSGVTQTPKHLITATGQRVTLRCSPRSGDLSVYWYQQSLDQGLQFLIQYYNGEERAKGNILERFSAQQFPDLHSELNLSSLELGDSALYFCASSATTGGKKGEAFFGQGTRLTVV.

The rearrangement joins TRBV18 to TRBJ1-1; 9 nucleotides align to TRBD1. The CDR3 contains 16 residues. With 2 bases clipped from V and 4 bases from J, the junction kept 8 bases outside the gene matches. The germline V gene encodes CDR1 KGHSH and CDR2 LQKENI. The CDR3 DNA reads as TGTGCCAGCTCACCAATCGGGACAGGGCGGGTCACTGAAGCTTTCTTT. Translating it yields CASSPIGTGRVTEAFF.

This clonotype has at least ten counts. The chain links TRBV12-3 or TRBV12-4 to TRBJ2-1; 11 nucleotides align to TRBD2. The trim removed 6 bases at V and 0 bases at J, leaving 10 bases unmatched. The CDR3 covers 18 residues. This CDR3 reads CASSPGLAAALSYNEQFF. DNA of the CDR3: TGTGCCAGCAGCCCGGGACTAGCGGCTGCTCTCTCCTACAATGAGCAGTTCTTC.

This clonotype occurred a few times. The gene calls are TRBV7-9 and TRBJ1-2; 7 bases align to TRBD1. CDR3 size: 16 residues. The germline CDR1 and CDR2 sequences are SEHNR and FQNEAQ (reference sequence). V lost 1 base, J lost 4 bases, and 9 bases stayed unmatched. This chain's CDR3 is CASSLEFGTETYGYTF. CDR3 in DNA: TGTGCCAGCAGCTTAGAATTCGGGACAGAAACCTATGGCTACACCTTC.

This clonotype showed up just a few times. The V call is TRBV3-1, the J call TRBJ2-1, with TRBD1 matching 7 bases. V lost 4 bases, J lost 8 bases, and 14 bases stayed unmatched. The CDR3 length is 16 residues. Per the germline V gene, CDR1 is LGHDT and CDR2 is YNNKEL (reference sequence). The CDR3 reads CASSPQGKGAEDEQFF. The CDR3, as DNA: TGTGCCAGCAGCCCCCAGGGCAAGGGGGCTGAGGATGAGCAGTTCTTC.

The J gene is TRBJ1-2, the V gene TRBV4-1, with 8 bases identical to TRBD1. Germline CDR1 MGHRA, CDR2 YSYEKL. The CDR3 runs to 16 residues. Losses at the gene ends were 1 base for V and 6 bases for J; bases not matched to a gene: 10. CDR3 DNA: TGCGCCAGCAGCCAAGGCGTCAGACAGGGGACCAATGGCTACACCTTC. Amino acids: CASSQGVRQGTNGYTF.

The chain links TRBV6-1 to TRBJ2-1; TRBD1 matches 9 bases. The junction had 6 bases not matched to a gene; V was cut back by 7 bases and J by 5 bases. Germline values: CDR1 MNHNS, CDR2 SASEGT. The CDR3 consists of 14 residues. The CDR3 region is CASIRDRVNNEQFF. CDR3 nucleotide sequence: TGTGCCAGCATCCGGGACAGGGTTAACAATGAGCAGTTCTTC.